The clone carrying this T cell receptor (beta chain) was seen a handful of times. The time point here: healthy volunteer bleed at 2 weeks. Total RNA came from unfractionated whole blood. This specimen belongs to a study of human T cells and chemical hapten exposure. CDR3 length equals 14 residues. V was clipped by 1 base and J by 6 bases, with 10 bases between them. CDR1 is SGHAT, CDR2 FQNNGV, per germline. One entry per CDR3 protein, called by TCRdb with MiXCR from the RACE reads. The table records 100,000 to 150,000 distinct CDR3 sequences, approximately 9.5% of them present only once. This chain links TRBV11-2 with TRBJ2-1; D perhaps matches TRBD1 (5 bases). The sequenced sample was whole blood. This receptor was taken from a male donor in good health. Some clones in this sample may be carry-over from other donors' samples. CDR3 in amino acids: CASSLAPRGNEQFF. CDR3 in DNA: TGTGCCAGCAGCTTAGCCCCAAGGGGCAATGAGCAGTTCTTC.